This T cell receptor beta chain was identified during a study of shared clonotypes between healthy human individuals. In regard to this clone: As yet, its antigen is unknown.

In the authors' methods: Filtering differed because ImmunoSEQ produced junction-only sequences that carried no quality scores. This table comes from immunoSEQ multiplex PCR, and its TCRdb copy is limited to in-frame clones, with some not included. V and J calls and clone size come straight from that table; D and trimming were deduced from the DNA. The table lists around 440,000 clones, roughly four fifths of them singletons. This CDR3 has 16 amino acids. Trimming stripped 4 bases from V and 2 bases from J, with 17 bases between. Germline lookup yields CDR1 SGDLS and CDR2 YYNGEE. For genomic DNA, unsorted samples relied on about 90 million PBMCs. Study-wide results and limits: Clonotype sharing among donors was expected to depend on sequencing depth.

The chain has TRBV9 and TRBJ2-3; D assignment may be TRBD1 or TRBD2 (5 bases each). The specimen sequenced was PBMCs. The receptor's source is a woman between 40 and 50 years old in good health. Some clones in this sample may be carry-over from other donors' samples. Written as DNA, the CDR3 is TGTGCCAGCAGCCCACACGGGGCTAAGGACACAGATACGCAGTATTTT. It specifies CASSPHGAKDTDTQYF.